Following are 10 T cell receptor beta chains from one sample sequenced in a study of blood T cell repertoires in COVID-19. Method: immunoSEQ multiplex PCR; TCRdb's copy keeps in-frame clones and lacks some. Among over 75,000 clones, approximately 83% were seen once, and the ten largest hold 30% to 35%. Sequencing input: peripheral blood. These receptors originate from a woman aged 80 or older with active or convalescent COVID-19.

The genes are TRBV28 and TRBJ1-2, with 8 bases lining up with TRBD1. V shed 2 bases and J 2 bases; nucleotides not matched to a gene: 4. Germline values: CDR1 MDHEN, CDR2 SYDVKM. The CDR3 is made up of 15 amino acids. CDR3 in DNA: TGTGCCAGCAGTTTACGGACAGGGCCCAACTATGGCTACACCTTC. This codes for CASSLRTGPNYGYTF.

The gene calls are TRBV6-2 or TRBV6-3 and TRBJ2-7, with D possibly TRBD2 on 5 matching bases. The germline V and J ends were trimmed by 4 bases and 5 bases, with 15 bases remaining between them. The CDR3 has 14 amino acids. Germline V gives CDR1 MNHEY, CDR2 SVGEGT. The CDR3 sequence is CASSFPGVRNEQYF. CDR3 DNA sequence: TGTGCCAGCAGTTTTCCCGGGGTTCGTAACGAGCAGTACTTC.

The chain carries TRBV7-3 and TRBJ2-5; 10 bases are a match to TRBD2. Trimming at V came to 2 bases and at J to 4 bases, leaving 7 bases not matched to a gene. CDR1 is SGHTA and CDR2 is FQGTGA in the germline V gene. The CDR3 runs 16 residues. The CDR3 here is CASSLGSGRAPETQYF. As DNA, the CDR3 is TGTGCCAGCAGCTTAGGGAGCGGGAGGGCCCCAGAGACCCAGTACTTC.

V gene TRBV21-1 combines with J gene TRBJ1-2; the listed D gene, TRBD1, was not tested against the DNA. TRBV21-1 is assigned pseudogene status. This CDR3 spans 13 amino acids. CDR3 residues: CAKEGQGVIGYTF. As DNA, the CDR3 is TGTGCCAAGGAAGGACAGGGGGTAATAGGCTACACCTTC.

This chain uses TRBV10-2 with TRBJ2-1, with D perhaps TRBD1 (5 bases). V was pared by 6 bases and J by 6 bases, with 18 bases between. CDR1 and CDR2 from the germline V gene are WSHSY and SAAADI. This CDR3 spans 15 amino acids. CDR3 in amino acids: CASSLQVNPPNEQFF. CDR3 in DNA: TGCGCCAGCAGCCTACAGGTTAACCCCCCCAATGAGCAGTTCTTC.

The genes are TRBV2 and TRBJ1-3; maybe TRBD1 (6 bases). Germline V gives CDR1 SNHLY, CDR2 FYNNEI. V lost 6 bases to trimming and J lost 0 bases, with 12 bases between them. The CDR3 has 15 residues. As DNA, the CDR3 is TGTGCCAGCAGACGGACAGTTTTCTCTGGAAACACCATATATTTT. This codes for CASRRTVFSGNTIYF.

J is TRBJ1-5 and V is TRBV28; D perhaps matches TRBD1 (6 bases). In germline, CDR1 is MDHEN, CDR2 SYDVKM. The V end was cut by 6 bases, the J end by 0 bases, with 18 bases between. The CDR3 consists of 17 residues. CDR3 sequence: CASSLDRGGDSNQPQHF. The CDR3 bases are TGTGCCAGCAGCCTGGACAGAGGGGGGGATAGCAATCAGCCCCAGCATTTT.

The chain recombines TRBV7-2 with TRBJ1-1; 8 nucleotides agree with TRBD1. Looked up from germline, CDR1 is SGHTA and CDR2 is FQGNSA. With V trimmed by 5 bases and J by 6 bases, 5 bases remained unmatched. This CDR3 region has 13 residues. Here the CDR3 reads CASSGGQGPEAFF. The CDR3 nucleotides read TGTGCCAGCAGCGGAGGACAGGGCCCTGAAGCTTTCTTT.

This chain links TRBV3-1 (or the pseudogene TRBV3-2) with TRBJ2-4; no clear D gene. The V end was cut by 0 bases, the J end by 5 bases, with 11 bases between. From germline, CDR1 is LGHDT and CDR2 YNNKEL (reference sequence). The CDR3 has 15 amino acids. DNA for the CDR3: TGTGCCAGCAGCCAAGATTCCGGGTTCCAAAACATTCAGTACTTC. As protein: CASSQDSGFQNIQYF.

The chain uses TRBV30 and TRBJ1-6, with unresolved D. The CDR3 has 12 residues. V lost 4 bases, J lost 12 bases, and 13 bases lay in between. Germline V gene sequence: CDR1 GTSNPN, CDR2 SVGIG (reference sequence). CDR3 amino acids: CAWTVPSGPLHF. CDR3 bases: TGTGCCTGGACCGTCCCCAGTGGACCCCTCCACTTT. The full variable domain, in which reference TRBV30 and TRBJ1-6 provide the parts outside the CDR3, is SQTIHQWPATLVQPVGSPLSLECTVEGTSNPNLYWYRQAAGRGLQLLFYSVGIGQISSEVPQNLSASRPQDRQFILSSKKLLLSDSGFYLCAWTVPSGPLHFGNGTRLTVT.